The entry below gives a single T cell receptor (beta chain) sequence along with its context. This sample stems from a study of immune evolution from preneoplasia to lung adenocarcinoma. Some clones are missing from TCRdb's copy, which holds only in-frame ones; the method was immunoSEQ multiplex PCR. The sample yields some 3,500 clones, about 84% seen once. Germline V lookup: CDR1 SGHTA, CDR2 FQGNSA. Between the trimmed V and J ends, which lost 5 bases and 4 bases, there was a span of 14 bases. The CDR3 extends over 14 amino acids. V usage is TRBV7-2 and J usage is TRBJ1-2; no firm D call. Source material: FFPE lung adenocarcinoma in situ tissue. The TCR sequence derives from a person in their 70s with lung adenocarcinoma. This CDR3 reads CASSQREPFYGYTF. In DNA form, the CDR3 reads TGTGCCAGCAGCCAACGCGAGCCCTTCTATGGCTACACCTTC.